This record covers a single T cell receptor beta chain. This specimen belongs to a study of CD8 T cells in Susac syndrome. Random hexamers were used to reverse transcribe an amount of roughly 0.45 to 1 ug RNA. Across 54 Vbeta and 13 Jbeta, immunoSEQ multiplex PCR amplified TCR beta CDR3. Using its own MiXCR run on the immunoSEQ multiplex PCR reads, TCRdb lists one record per CDR3 protein. The data contain 150,000 or so distinct CDR3 sequences, approximately 95% of them singletons. Sequencing of TCR beta was performed on blood CD8+ and CD4+ T cells. Each Susac syndrome patient had definite or probable disease by recently defined criteria. CDR1 is SGHDN, CDR2 FVKESK, per germline. The CDR3 spans 16 residues. V was shortened by 1 base and J by 1 base, with 13 bases between the two germline ends.

Input material: CD4+ T cells from PBMCs. This clonotype was obtained from a human donor with Susac syndrome. The V call is TRBV14, the J call TRBJ1-1; no clear D gene. The CDR3 loop reads CASSQVRGIGNTEAFF. CDR3 nucleotide sequence: TGTGCCAGCAGCCAAGTGCGAGGCATCGGGAACACTGAAGCTTTCTTT.